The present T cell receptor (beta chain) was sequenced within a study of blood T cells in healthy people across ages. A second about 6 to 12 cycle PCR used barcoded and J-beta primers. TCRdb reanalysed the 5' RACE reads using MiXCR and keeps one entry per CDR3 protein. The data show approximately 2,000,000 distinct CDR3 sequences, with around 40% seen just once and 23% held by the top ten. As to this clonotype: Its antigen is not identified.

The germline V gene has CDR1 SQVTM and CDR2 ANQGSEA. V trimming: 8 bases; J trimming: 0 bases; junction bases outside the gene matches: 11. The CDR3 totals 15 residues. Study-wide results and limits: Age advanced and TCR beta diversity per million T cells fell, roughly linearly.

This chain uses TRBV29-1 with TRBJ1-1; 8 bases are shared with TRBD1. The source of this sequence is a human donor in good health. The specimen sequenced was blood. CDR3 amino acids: CSIRTGFVVNTEAFF. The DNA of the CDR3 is TGCAGCATCAGGACAGGGTTTGTGGTGAACACTGAAGCTTTCTTT.